Following are 21 T cell receptor beta chains from one sample sequenced in a study of blood T cell repertoires in COVID-19. Here immunoSEQ multiplex PCR was the method, and the copy in TCRdb shows in-frame clones only, minus some. The table shows 100,000 to 150,000 clones, with 88% occurring only once. The sequencing input was peripheral blood. The source of these receptors is a man aged 50 to 60 with acute or convalescent COVID-19.

The V gene is TRBV12-3 or TRBV12-4, the J gene TRBJ1-1; D is ambiguous. The V and J ends lost 5 bases and 8 bases respectively, with 12 bases between them. This CDR3 has 12 residues. CDR3 nucleotides: TGTGCCAGCAGTCCCTATGGGCTCGAAGCTTTCTTT. Its translation: CASSPYGLEAFF.

V usage is TRBV20-1 and J usage is TRBJ1-1; D might be TRBD1 (6 bases). Germline CDR1 and CDR2: DFQATT and SNEGSKA (reference sequence). V lost 0 bases to trimming and J lost 10 bases, with 9 bases between them. The CDR3 contains 11 residues. CDR3 DNA sequence: TGCAGTGCTAGAGAGGGGGCTGGAGCTTTCTTT. Its translation is CSAREGAGAFF.

CDR3 bases: TGTGCCAGTAGCGCGACAGCGGGGGCCAACGTCCTGACTTTC. This codes for CASSATAGANVLTF. The J gene is TRBJ2-6, the V gene TRBV19; weak D call: TRBD1 (5 bases). Germline lookup yields CDR1 LNHDA and CDR2 SQIVND (reference sequence). The CDR3 loop spans 14 amino acids. Trimming stripped 6 bases from V and 4 bases from J, with 10 bases between.

This chain joins TRBV15 and TRBJ1-5; D gene unclear. V dropped 0 bases and J dropped 0 bases, with 9 bases sitting between them. The CDR3 covers 16 residues. Germline V CDR1 and CDR2: LNHNV, YYDKDF (reference sequence). For the CDR3, the DNA is TGTGCCACCAGCAGAGACCGGACTTATAGCAATCAGCCCCAGCATTTT. Its protein product is CATSRDRTYSNQPQHF.

The gene calls are TRBV5-1 and TRBJ2-5, with TRBD1 matching over 10 bases. The V gene's germline CDR1 is SGHRS and CDR2 YFSETQ. The J segment lost 1 base and the V segment lost 4 bases, leaving 7 bases of the junction unmatched. The CDR3 has 16 residues. The DNA for the CDR3 is TGCGCCAGCAGCGTCGGGACAGGGGTTGGCCAAGAGACCCAGTACTTC. Translated: CASSVGTGVGQETQYF. Combining the CDR3 with reference TRBV5-1 and TRBJ2-5 gives the whole variable domain KAGVTQTPRYLIKTRGQQVTLSCSPISGHRSVSWYQQTPGQGLQFLFEYFSETQRNKGNFPGRFSGRQFSNSRSEMNVSTLELGDSALYLCASSVGTGVGQETQYFGPGTRLLVL.

The CDR3 region is CASSQSTGTGNYEQYF. The CDR3 nucleotides are TGCGCCAGCAGCCAATCCACCGGGACAGGGAACTACGAGCAGTACTTC. The rearrangement links TRBV4-1 to TRBJ2-7; 9 bases agree with TRBD1. The CDR3 extends over 16 amino acids. V dropped 2 bases and J dropped 3; count of bases not matched to a gene: 8. Per germline, CDR1 MGHRA and CDR2 YSYEKL.

The chain joins TRBV7-2 to TRBJ2-1; 16 nucleotides agree with TRBD2. Germline V gene lookup returns CDR1 SGHTA and CDR2 FQGNSA. The J segment lost 8 bases and the V segment lost 4 bases, leaving 5 bases of the junction unmatched. The CDR3 extends over 16 amino acids. For the CDR3, the DNA is TGTGCCAGCAGCTGGGGACTAGCGGGGGGGCCCGATGAGCAGTTCTTC. This gives the protein CASSWGLAGGPDEQFF.

The J gene is TRBJ2-3, the V gene TRBV7-2; 11 positions match TRBD2. Unmatched junction bases numbered 8, after V lost 5 bases and J lost 4 bases. The CDR3 totals 16 residues. Germline values: CDR1 SGHTA, CDR2 FQGNSA. This CDR3 is CASSPIAGGIPDTQYF. CDR3 DNA: TGTGCCAGCAGCCCCATAGCGGGAGGGATCCCAGATACGCAGTATTTT.

The sample holds one count of this clone. The V gene is TRBV5-1, the J gene TRBJ1-4; the D gene is possibly TRBD1 (5 bases). V lost 2 bases and J 2 bases, leaving 10 bases between the germline ends. The V gene's germline CDR1 is SGHRS and CDR2 YFSETQ. The CDR3 has 15 residues. The CDR3 DNA follows: TGCGCCAGCAGCTTCCAGGGTACGACTAATGAAAAACTGTTTTTT. Translating it yields CASSFQGTTNEKLFF. The whole variable domain, remainder taken from reference TRBV5-1 and TRBJ1-4, is KAGVTQTPRYLIKTRGQQVTLSCSPISGHRSVSWYQQTPGQGLQFLFEYFSETQRNKGNFPGRFSGRQFSNSRSEMNVSTLELGDSALYLCASSFQGTTNEKLFFGSGTQLSVL.

About this clone itself: Other DNA sequences of this sample code for an identical CDR3. The chain carries TRBV20-1 and TRBJ1-3; no definite D call. V lost 6 bases, J lost 3 bases, and 6 bases lay in between. Germline-derived CDR1 and CDR2 are DFQATT and SNEGSKA (reference sequence). This CDR3 comprises 11 residues. DNA for the CDR3: TGCAGTGCCCCCGGTGGAAACACCATATATTTT. Encoded protein: CSAPGGNTIYF.

This clone was seen a handful of times. The chain uses TRBV5-4 and TRBJ2-3; TRBD2 matches 9 bases. Germline V gives CDR1 SGHNT, CDR2 YYREEE (reference sequence). The CDR3 is 14 residues long. J was trimmed by 5 bases and V by 6 bases; bases with no gene match: 7. CDR3 sequence (DNA): TGTGCCAGCAAGGCGGGAGGGCCACAAGATACGCAGTATTTT. This translates into CASKAGGPQDTQYF.

The chain carries TRBV12-5 and TRBJ2-5, with D uncertain. CDR1 and CDR2 from the germline V gene are LGHNT and FRNRAP. CDR3 length: 11 residues. The CDR3 reads CANPHKETQYF. The CDR3 bases are TGTGCAAACCCTCACAAGGAGACCCAGTACTTC.

This clone showed up just once. The chain employs TRBV28 and TRBJ1-2; D possibly corresponds to TRBD1 (6 bases). The length of the CDR3 is 16 residues. V lost 3 bases, J lost 7 bases, and 21 bases lay in between. CDR1 MDHEN and CDR2 SYDVKM come from the germline V gene. The CDR3 DNA reads TGTGCCAGCAGTTTGGCCCAAAACAGGGTAGTTGGTGGCTACACCTTC. This codes for CASSLAQNRVVGGYTF.

The CDR3 DNA reads TGCGCCAGCAGCTCGTCCAGTGAGGGGGCCACTGAAGCTTTCTTT. It translates to CASSSSSEGATEAFF. The V gene is TRBV5-1, the J gene TRBJ1-1, with 7 bases fitting TRBD1. The CDR3 consists of 15 residues. Germline loops: CDR1 SGHRS, CDR2 YFSETQ. After removal of 3 bases from V and 4 bases from J, the junction contained 9 bases not matched to a gene.

The CDR3 is CASTQTGGNQPQHF. The CDR3 coding sequence is TGCGCCAGCACTCAGACAGGGGGGAATCAGCCCCAGCATTTT. The J gene is TRBJ1-5, the V gene TRBV5-1; 9 bases are shared with TRBD1. Germline loops: CDR1 SGHRS, CDR2 YFSETQ. The CDR3 has 14 amino acids. J was trimmed by 4 bases and V by 6 bases; bases with no gene match: 5.

This clone occurred once. The DNA for the CDR3 is TGTGCCAGCAGCTTATTGGGGGGGAGCTCCTACAATGAGCAGTTCTTC. This gives the protein CASSLLGGSSYNEQFF. V is TRBV11-2 and J is TRBJ2-1; 7 nucleotides match TRBD2. Germline CDR1 reads SGHAT; CDR2 reads FQNNGV. The CDR3 sequence is 16 residues long. With 2 bases clipped from V and 0 bases from J, the junction kept 4 bases outside the gene matches.

This clone was recorded only once. The chain recombines TRBV7-2 with TRBJ1-3; 7 positions agree with TRBD1. Germline V gives CDR1 SGHTA, CDR2 FQGNSA. V dropped 4 bases and J dropped 2; count of bases not matched to a gene: 5. The CDR3 loop spans 15 amino acids. CDR3 bases: TGTGCCAGCAGCTGGGCGACAGGGCCTGGAAACACCATATATTTT. Translating gives CASSWATGPGNTIYF.

The sample holds a few counts of this clone. The V and J genes are TRBV27 and TRBJ1-2; D remains unclear. The CDR3 has 17 residues. CDR1 and CDR2 from the germline V gene are MNHEY and SMNVEV (reference sequence). Trimming removed 3 bases from V and 8 bases from J, with 25 bases in between. CDR3 nucleotide sequence: TGTGCCAGCAGTTTCCTACCCTCCAGGACTCATTTGGGAGGCTACACCTTC. This gives the protein CASSFLPSRTHLGGYTF.

This chain joins TRBV7-9 and TRBJ1-2; TRBD1 matches at 12 bases. The length of the CDR3 is 15 residues. Germline V gene lookup returns CDR1 SEHNR and CDR2 FQNEAQ (reference sequence). Unmatched junction bases numbered 4, after V lost 0 bases and J lost 8 bases. The CDR3 reads CASSLAGQGAEGYTF. CDR3 bases: TGTGCCAGCAGCTTAGCGGGACAGGGGGCCGAGGGCTACACCTTC.

This clone was observed a single time. The chain is built from TRBV10-1 and TRBJ2-1; 9 bases are shared with TRBD2. The junction had 6 bases not matched to a gene; V was cut back by 3 bases and J by 3 bases. From germline, CDR1 is WNHNN and CDR2 SYGVQD (reference sequence). This CDR3 region has 16 residues. CDR3 amino acids: CASSEPSGVDYNEQFF. The CDR3, as DNA: TGCGCCAGCAGTGAACCTAGCGGGGTAGACTACAATGAGCAGTTCTTC.

About this clone itself: The sample contains more than one DNA sequence encoding this CDR3. The rearrangement joins TRBV5-1 to TRBJ1-4; D call uncertain. CDR3 length equals 15 residues. The V end lost 1 base, the J end lost 0 bases, and 7 bases lay between the germline ends. Germline-derived CDR1 and CDR2 are SGHRS and YFSETQ. CDR3 amino acids: CASSLTGTTNEKLFF. The CDR3 DNA follows: TGCGCCAGCAGCTTGACGGGAACAACTAATGAAAAACTGTTTTTT.